The 27 T cell receptor beta chains reported below all come from one sample, sequenced in a study of Ad26.COV2.S vaccination and SARS-CoV-2 variants. Treatment of the sample: approximately 18 received Ad26.COV2.S at low or high dose, single or two shots; 5 received placebo; per-sample allocation not given. Sampling occurred on day 63 after the first vaccine or placebo injection. The table came from immunoSEQ multiplex PCR; TCRdb's copy has only in-frame clones and leaves some out. The sample contains 380,000 or so clones, around nine tenths of which appear only once. The input for sequencing was peripheral blood, taken in a trial of Ad26.COV2.S vaccine versus placebo. These receptors were collected from a person aged 18-65 years who received the Ad26.COV2.S COVID-19 vaccine or a placebo.

In this sample, this clone turned up once. The chain has TRBV10-3 and TRBJ2-2; D might be TRBD1 (6 bases). V shed 2 bases and J shed 0 bases, with 25 bases lying between them. Per germline, CDR1 ENHRY and CDR2 SYGVKD. This CDR3 spans 21 amino acids. The CDR3 bases are TGTGCCATCAGTGAGCCGACTGGTACAGGGAGCCCTAACGCGAACACCGGGGAGCTGTTTTTT. Translating gives CAISEPTGTGSPNANTGELFF.

V usage is TRBV7-6 and J usage is TRBJ1-3; TRBD1 aligns across 10 bases. In germline, CDR1 is SGHVS, CDR2 FNYEAQ. The V and J ends lost 5 bases and 4 bases, in that order; junction bases with no gene match: 8. This CDR3 comprises 16 residues. Written as DNA, the CDR3 is TGTGCCAGCAGCCTCAGGACAGGGGGGACCGGAAACACCATATATTTT. It specifies CASSLRTGGTGNTIYF.

The V gene is TRBV7-9, the J gene TRBJ2-7; 8 bases are shared with TRBD2. The germline gives CDR1 SEHNR, CDR2 FQNEAQ (reference sequence). Trimming at V came to 6 bases and at J to 2 bases, leaving 9 bases not matched to a gene. This CDR3 comprises 15 residues. The CDR3 protein is CASSFTSGSPYEQYF. The CDR3 DNA follows: TGTGCCAGCAGTTTTACAAGCGGGAGCCCCTACGAGCAGTACTTC.

This chain connects TRBV19 to TRBJ2-1; D ambiguous. The ends were cut back, 1 base at V and 10 bases at J, with 8 bases in the middle. This CDR3 contains 12 residues. Germline V gene data show CDR1 as LNHDA and CDR2 as SQIVND (reference sequence). This chain's CDR3 is CASSIAEGEQFF. CDR3 nucleotides: TGTGCCAGTAGTATAGCCGAAGGCGAGCAGTTCTTC.

There are a few counts of this clone. The chain joins TRBV2 to TRBJ2-7, with D unclear. In germline, CDR1 is SNHLY, CDR2 FYNNEI. The CDR3 is 12 amino acids. The V gene lost 4 bases and the J gene lost 1 base, with 5 bases spanning the gap. The CDR3 DNA reads as TGTGCCAGCAGTGTAGTGTCCTACGAGCAGTACTTC. Translation gives CASSVVSYEQYF.

This sequence joins TRBV6-2 or TRBV6-3 and TRBJ2-1, with TRBD2 matching over 9 bases. Germline V lookup: CDR1 MNHEY, CDR2 SVGEGT. V lost 6 bases to trimming and J lost 2 bases; unmatched junction nucleotides: 5. The CDR3 is made up of 15 amino acids. CDR3 region: CASSSGTSPYNEQFF. The CDR3 nucleotides read TGTGCCAGCAGCTCCGGGACTAGCCCCTACAATGAGCAGTTCTTC.

V usage is TRBV27 and J usage is TRBJ2-3; D gene ambiguous. The CDR3 totals 14 residues. Trimming pared 2 bases from V and 4 bases from J, leaving 10 bases between. Per the germline V gene, CDR1 is MNHEY and CDR2 is SMNVEV (reference sequence). The CDR3 sequence is CASSLRYVADTQYF. The CDR3 DNA is TGTGCCAGCAGTTTACGCTATGTGGCAGATACGCAGTATTTT.

This CDR3 reads CATLPDRSLYNEQFF. The CDR3 DNA sequence: TGTGCCACCCTCCCGGACAGATCCCTTTACAATGAGCAGTTCTTC. V gene TRBV2 combines with J gene TRBJ2-1; tentative D call: TRBD1 (6 bases). Germline V lookup: CDR1 SNHLY, CDR2 FYNNEI. This CDR3 spans 15 amino acids. Deletions cut 10 bases from V and 4 bases from J, with 20 bases between.

The chain uses TRBV7-9 and TRBJ1-5, with D hard to call. This CDR3 contains 13 residues. V lost 4 bases, J lost 4 bases, and 8 bases lay in between. Germline CDR1 reads SEHNR; CDR2 reads FQNEAQ (reference sequence). As DNA, the CDR3 is TGTGCCAGCAGCTACGAAAGAAATCAGCCCCAGCATTTT. It specifies CASSYERNQPQHF.

The J gene is TRBJ2-3, the V gene TRBV6-5; D is possibly TRBD2 (6 bases). CDR1 MNHEY and CDR2 SVGAGI come from the germline V gene. The V gene lost 4 bases and the J gene lost 6 bases, with 11 bases spanning the gap. CDR3 size: 13 residues. The CDR3 region has the DNA TGTGCCAGCAGTTTCCCGGGGGAGGATACGCAGTATTTT. Translated, it gives CASSFPGEDTQYF.

The chain links TRBV28 to TRBJ2-5, with D hard to call. The V end was cut by 5 bases, the J end by 4 bases, with 5 bases between. CDR3 length: 11 residues. From germline, CDR1 is MDHEN and CDR2 SYDVKM. In DNA, the CDR3 is TGTGCCAGCAGTAATGGAGAGACCCAGTACTTC. Protein sequence: CASSNGETQYF.

V usage is TRBV5-6 and J usage is TRBJ2-7, with D tentatively TRBD1 or TRBD2 (5 bases each). There are 14 residues in the CDR3. Trimming took off 4 bases at V and 3 bases at J, with 14 bases between the two ends. Germline CDR1 SGHDT, CDR2 YYEEEE. The CDR3 sequence is CASSARGVYYEQYF. DNA for the CDR3: TGTGCCAGCAGCGCCCGAGGGGTTTACTACGAGCAGTACTTC.

This clone was seen a few times. V and J are TRBV4-3 and TRBJ1-3, with D perhaps TRBD1 (5 bases). Trimming removed 2 bases at V and 0 bases at J, with 11 bases between. CDR1 is LGHNA, CDR2 YSLEER, per germline. This CDR3 is built from 16 residues. The chain's CDR3 is CASSQTIGASGNTIYF. For the CDR3, the DNA is TGCGCCAGCAGCCAAACTATAGGGGCCTCTGGAAACACCATATATTTT.

The chain couples TRBV4-3 to TRBJ1-1; no firm D call. Germline loops: CDR1 LGHNA, CDR2 YSLEER. This CDR3 region has 13 residues. Between the trimmed V and J ends, which lost 1 base and 11 bases, there was a span of 14 bases. The CDR3 sequence is CASSQATTLGAFF. Here the CDR3 DNA reads TGCGCCAGCAGCCAAGCTACCACCTTAGGGGCTTTCTTT.

The chain links TRBV14 to TRBJ2-7; 7 nucleotides line up with TRBD1. V lost 4 bases to trimming and J lost 2 bases; unmatched junction nucleotides: 5. The V gene's germline CDR1 is SGHDN and CDR2 FVKESK. The CDR3 sequence is 14 residues long. This CDR3 is CASSLGQGAYEQYF. The CDR3 DNA is TGTGCCAGCAGCCTGGGGCAGGGGGCCTACGAGCAGTACTTC. Supplemented by reference TRBV14 and TRBJ2-7, the full variable domain reads EAGVTQFPSHSVIEKGQTVTLRCDPISGHDNLYWYRRVMGKEIKFLLHFVKESKQDESGMPNNRFLAERTGGTYSTLKVQPAELEDSGVYFCASSLGQGAYEQYFGPGTRLTVT.

In this sample, this clone turned up once. V usage is TRBV5-6 and J usage is TRBJ2-5, with TRBD1 matching over 10 bases. The CDR3 runs 17 residues. Per germline, CDR1 SGHDT and CDR2 YYEEEE. V trimming: 3 bases; J trimming: 2 bases; junction bases outside the gene matches: 10. As DNA, the CDR3 is TGTGCCAGCAGCTCCGGGGGACAGGGGCTTAATCAAGAGACCCAGTACTTC. This encodes CASSSGGQGLNQETQYF.

This rearrangement joins TRBV18 to TRBJ2-1; 11 bases agree with TRBD2. The CDR3 consists of 17 residues. Germline V gene sequence: CDR1 KGHSH, CDR2 LQKENI. With 6 bases clipped from V and 8 bases from J, the junction kept 15 bases outside the gene matches. CDR3 amino acids: CASSFGLAGHQGDEQFF. In nucleotides, the CDR3 is TGTGCCAGCTCCTTCGGACTAGCGGGCCACCAGGGGGATGAGCAGTTCTTC.

This sequence joins TRBV29-1 and TRBJ1-1, with D possibly matching TRBD1 (5 bases). CDR3 length: 14 amino acids. Germline V gene data show CDR1 as SQVTM and CDR2 as ANQGSEA. Trimming pared 5 bases from V and 4 bases from J, leaving 17 bases between. The CDR3 region has the DNA TGCAGCGTTCTTCTCAGGGATTCTGGCACTGAAGCTTTCTTT. Protein product: CSVLLRDSGTEAFF.

The chain is built from TRBV2 and TRBJ2-2; D unclear. Germline loops: CDR1 SNHLY, CDR2 FYNNEI. The CDR3 loop spans 12 amino acids. V was clipped by 5 bases and J by 6 bases, with 7 bases between them. CDR3 sequence reads: CASSPRSGELFF. As DNA, the CDR3 is TGTGCCAGCAGTCCCCGTTCCGGGGAGCTGTTTTTT.

The rearrangement joins TRBV3-1 (or the pseudogene TRBV3-2) to TRBJ2-7, with a possible D match to TRBD1 (6 bases). The CDR3 is made up of 13 amino acids. CDR1 and CDR2 from the germline V gene are LGHDT and YNNKEL (reference sequence). V was cut by 0 bases and J by 6 bases, with 9 bases left in between. CDR3 DNA: TGTGCCAGCAGCCAAGATAGGGGGTTCGAGCAGTACTTC. Protein sequence: CASSQDRGFEQYF.

The V call is TRBV19, the J call TRBJ2-1, with D uncertain. The CDR3 consists of 16 residues. V dropped 5 bases and J dropped 4 bases, with 18 bases sitting between them. Germline-derived CDR1 and CDR2 are LNHDA and SQIVND (reference sequence). In DNA, the CDR3 is TGTGCCAGTAGTCCAATAGCAGGCGTAGGGTACAATGAGCAGTTCTTC. It specifies CASSPIAGVGYNEQFF.

The V call is TRBV4-2, the J call TRBJ2-7; 8 nucleotides match TRBD2. Germline CDR1 reads LGHNA; CDR2 reads YNFKEQ. V trimming: 6 bases; J trimming: 7 bases; junction bases outside the gene matches: 14. The CDR3 extends over 15 amino acids. DNA for the CDR3: TGTGCCAGCAGTCTTAGCGCGGGAGGCGGGCGGGAGCAGTACTTC. Its protein is CASSLSAGGGREQYF.

The rearrangement joins TRBV3-1 (or the pseudogene TRBV3-2) to TRBJ2-1; 14 bases fit TRBD2. The trim removed 5 bases at V and 12 bases at J, leaving 9 bases unmatched. The CDR3 extends over 15 amino acids. The germline gives CDR1 LGHDT, CDR2 YNNKEL (reference sequence). CDR3 bases: TGTGCCAGCAGCGAGGGACTAGCGGGAGTTAGGGCGCAGTTCTTC. It encodes CASSEGLAGVRAQFF.

The chain recombines TRBV7-9 with TRBJ1-1, with unresolved D. Looked up from germline, CDR1 is SEHNR and CDR2 is FQNEAQ (reference sequence). Trimming shortened V by 3 bases and J by 7 bases, and 15 bases separated the two germline ends. The CDR3 contains 14 residues. The DNA of the CDR3 is TGTGCCAGCAGCTTGGGCGGCACCACCCGTGAAGCTTTCTTT. This codes for CASSLGGTTREAFF.

The chain recombines TRBV3-1 (or the pseudogene TRBV3-2) with TRBJ2-3, with a weak D call TRBD2 (6 bases). V was clipped by 5 bases and J by 6 bases, with 18 bases between them. The germline gives CDR1 LGHDT, CDR2 YNNKEL (reference sequence). The CDR3 loop spans 15 amino acids. The CDR3 here is CASSDPLGGGDTQYF. CDR3 in DNA: TGTGCCAGCAGCGACCCCCTCGGGGGTGGTGATACGCAGTATTTT.

A word on this clone: The DNA is left out, because the CDR3 cannot be placed on it with certainty; the CDR3 is given as TCRdb lists it. The chain recombines TRBV28 with TRBJ2-7; the table gives TRBD2 as D, unverified against the DNA. The CDR3 has 16 residues if both end residues are counted. CDR1 is MDHEN, CDR2 SYDVKM, per germline. The CDR3 protein is CASSTSRAGDRYEQYF.

The chain uses TRBV6-2 or TRBV6-3 and TRBJ1-6, with a weak D call TRBD1 (5 bases). Germline V lookup: CDR1 MNHEY, CDR2 SVGEGT. The germline V and J ends were trimmed by 5 bases and 0 bases, with 11 bases remaining between them. The CDR3 is 16 amino acids. CDR3 in amino acids: CASSTYRSSYNSPLHF. CDR3 in DNA: TGTGCCAGCAGTACATACAGGAGCTCCTATAATTCACCCCTCCACTTT.